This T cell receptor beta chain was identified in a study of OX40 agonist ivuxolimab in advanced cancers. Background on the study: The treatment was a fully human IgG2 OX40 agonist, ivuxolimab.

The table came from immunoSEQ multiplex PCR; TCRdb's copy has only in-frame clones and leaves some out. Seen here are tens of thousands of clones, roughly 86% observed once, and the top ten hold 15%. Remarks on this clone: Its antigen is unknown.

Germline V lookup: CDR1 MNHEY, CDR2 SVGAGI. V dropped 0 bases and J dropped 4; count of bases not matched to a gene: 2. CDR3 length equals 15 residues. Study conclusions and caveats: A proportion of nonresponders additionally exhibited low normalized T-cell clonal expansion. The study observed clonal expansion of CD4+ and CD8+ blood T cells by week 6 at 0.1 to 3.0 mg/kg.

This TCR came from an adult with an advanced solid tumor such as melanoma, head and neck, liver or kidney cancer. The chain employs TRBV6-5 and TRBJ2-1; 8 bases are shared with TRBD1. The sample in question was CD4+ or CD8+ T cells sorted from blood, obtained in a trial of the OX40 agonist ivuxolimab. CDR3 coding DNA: TGTGCCAGCAGTTACTCCGGACAGGGTTACAATGAGCAGTTCTTC. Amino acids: CASSYSGQGYNEQFF.